Below are 14 T cell receptor beta chains sequenced from a single sample in a study of graft-versus-host responses after intestinal transplantation. Their cognate antigens are unknown. Clones were read by immunoSEQ multiplex PCR, and TCRdb kept only the in-frame ones, dropping some. Among around 99,000 clones listed, about 93% were seen once. The material sequenced was unstimulated CD8+ T cells sorted from spleen or lymph node cells, taken before intestinal transplant. The receptors come from a human donor who received an intestinal transplant.

The chain recombines TRBV19 with TRBJ2-7; 9 bases agree with TRBD1. Trimming cost V 10 bases and J 4 bases; bases outside gene matches: 8. The CDR3 is 13 amino acids. Germline values: CDR1 LNHDA, CDR2 SQIVND (reference sequence). CDR3 nucleotide sequence: TGTGCCACGGGACAGGGTTCGGGTTACGAGCAGTACTTC. It encodes CATGQGSGYEQYF.

V gene TRBV7-9 combines with J gene TRBJ1-5; 7 positions agree with TRBD1. Germline lookup yields CDR1 SEHNR and CDR2 FQNEAQ (reference sequence). The CDR3 length is 17 residues. The J segment lost 5 bases and the V segment lost 5 bases, leaving 15 bases of the junction unmatched. CDR3 residues: CASSHRSGQLGHQPQHF. The CDR3 DNA sequence: TGTGCCAGCAGCCACCGCTCGGGACAGCTCGGGCATCAGCCCCAGCATTTT.

The CDR3 here is CAGSGGASRSTDTQYF. DNA of the CDR3: TGTGCCGGAAGCGGGGGGGCCTCCAGGAGCACAGATACGCAGTATTTT. The chain links TRBV2 to TRBJ2-3; 10 bases fit TRBD2. V dropped 11 bases and J dropped 0; count of bases not matched to a gene: 11. Germline values: CDR1 SNHLY, CDR2 FYNNEI. There are 16 residues in the CDR3.

The chain is built from TRBV4-3 and TRBJ1-1; 7 positions agree with TRBD1. Germline trimming cut 3 bases from V and 4 bases from J; bases unmatched to any gene: 5. CDR1 LGHNA and CDR2 YSLEER come from the germline V gene. The CDR3 covers 14 residues. CDR3 amino acids: CASSQIDRATEAFF. DNA for the CDR3: TGCGCCAGCAGCCAGATCGACAGGGCCACTGAAGCTTTCTTT.

This chain links TRBV7-2 with TRBJ1-2, with 7 bases lining up with TRBD1. Germline CDR1 SGHTA, CDR2 FQGNSA. This CDR3 region has 12 residues. Trimming at V came to 4 bases and at J to 7 bases, leaving 3 bases not matched to a gene. The CDR3 reads CASSSDRAGYTF. The CDR3 nucleotides read TGTGCCAGCAGCTCCGACAGGGCTGGCTACACCTTC.

This clone has a single count. V gene TRBV7-6 combines with J gene TRBJ2-1; 10 bases match TRBD2. Per germline, CDR1 SGHVS and CDR2 FNYEAQ. The CDR3 totals 16 residues. With 3 bases clipped from V and 4 bases from J, the junction kept 6 bases outside the gene matches. The CDR3 sequence: CASSFFTSGVYNEQFF. The CDR3 DNA sequence: TGTGCCAGCAGCTTCTTCACTAGCGGGGTTTACAATGAGCAGTTCTTC.

CDR3 bases: TGTGCCACCAGCACCGTAAGGGAAGGGGGCGCTTACGATGAGCAGTTCTTC. This encodes CATSTVREGGAYDEQFF. V and J are TRBV15 and TRBJ2-1; TRBD1 matches 7 bases. Germline V gene lookup returns CDR1 LNHNV and CDR2 YYDKDF (reference sequence). The CDR3 is 17 residues long. J lost 8 bases, V lost 4 bases, and 17 bases had no gene match. Looking up the rest from reference TRBV15 and TRBJ2-1 gives the full variable domain: DAMVIQNPRYQVTQFGKPVTLSCSQTLNHNVMYWYQQKSSQAPKLLFHYYDKDFNNEADTPDNFQSRRPNTSFCFLDIRSPGLGDTAMYLCATSTVREGGAYDEQFFGPGTRLTVL.

V gene TRBV19 combines with J gene TRBJ2-3, with D perhaps TRBD1 (5 bases). CDR3 length: 13 amino acids. Trimming removed 7 bases at V and 6 bases at J, with 14 bases between. Germline assignment: CDR1 LNHDA and CDR2 SQIVND (reference sequence). In DNA form, the CDR3 reads TGTGCCAGTAAAATCAGGGAATCTGATACGCAGTATTTT. Encoded protein: CASKIRESDTQYF.

The chain recombines TRBV7-6 with TRBJ2-2; TRBD1 agrees at 9 bases. V lost 5 bases, J lost 7 bases, and 11 bases stayed unmatched. CDR3 length equals 16 residues. CDR1 SGHVS and CDR2 FNYEAQ come from the germline V gene. The CDR3 reads CASSHAQGATGGELFF. In DNA, the CDR3 is TGTGCCAGCAGCCACGCACAGGGGGCGACGGGCGGGGAGCTGTTTTTT.

The gene calls are TRBV29-1 and TRBJ1-2; D gene unclear. This CDR3 comprises 12 residues. Germline values: CDR1 SQVTM, CDR2 ANQGSEA. V lost 4 bases and J 7 bases, leaving 13 bases between the germline ends. CDR3 nucleotides: TGCAGCGTTGCTACCCCACAGCCTGGCTACACCTTC. Amino acid sequence: CSVATPQPGYTF.

The rearrangement links TRBV11-2 to TRBJ2-3; D not resolved. Trimming took off 2 bases at V and 2 bases at J, with 8 bases between the two ends. The CDR3 covers 14 residues. Germline CDR1 SGHAT, CDR2 FQNNGV. CDR3 DNA: TGTGCCAGCAGCTTATGGGCTCCCACAGATACGCAGTATTTT. Protein sequence: CASSLWAPTDTQYF. The full variable domain, with the rest looked up from reference TRBV11-2 and TRBJ2-3, is EAGVAQSPRYKIIEKRQSVAFWCNPISGHATLYWYQQILGQGPKLLIQFQNNGVVDDSQLPKDRFSAERLKGVDSTLKIQPAKLEDSAVYLCASSLWAPTDTQYFGPGTRLTVL.

This sequence joins TRBV27 and TRBJ1-4; D perhaps matches TRBD1 (5 bases). The length of the CDR3 is 14 residues. V lost 3 bases and J 7 bases, leaving 12 bases between the germline ends. CDR1 and CDR2 from the germline V gene are MNHEY and SMNVEV (reference sequence). The CDR3 is CASSLGGLGEKLFF. DNA of the CDR3: TGTGCCAGCAGTTTGGGGGGTTTGGGTGAAAAACTGTTTTTT.

CDR3: CASSLAGFNEQFF. CDR3 sequence (DNA): TGCGCCAGCAGCTTGGCGGGATTTAATGAGCAGTTCTTC. The chain combines TRBV5-1 with TRBJ2-1; D might be TRBD2 (5 bases). The CDR3 covers 13 residues. Germline V gene data show CDR1 as SGHRS and CDR2 as YFSETQ. The V end was cut by 0 bases, the J end by 7 bases, with 8 bases between.

The rearrangement uses TRBV7-2 and TRBJ2-1, with TRBD2 as a possible D gene (6 bases). The V end lost 2 bases, the J end lost 0 bases, and 20 bases lay between the germline ends. There are 19 residues in the CDR3. Germline loops: CDR1 SGHTA, CDR2 FQGNSA. The chain's CDR3 is CASSLLGWGGPSSYNEQFF. In DNA, the CDR3 is TGTGCCAGCAGCTTATTAGGGTGGGGAGGACCGAGCTCCTACAATGAGCAGTTCTTC.